These T cell receptor beta chains were read from a single sample in a study of blood T cell repertoires in COVID-19. Only in-frame clones appear in the TCRdb table, and some are missing; sequencing was by immunoSEQ multiplex PCR. The data show roughly 77,000 clones, about 90% seen once. The sequencing input was peripheral blood. These receptors all come from a woman of 80 years or more with active COVID-19. CDR3s include the opening cysteine and the closing phenylalanine or tryptophan. D genes are given only for firm matches. Expanded clones get a size class; other rows say once, few or many, or leave the size out.

size: once
D: TRBD1
V: TRBV9
J: TRBJ1-6
DNA: TGTGCCAGCAGCGTAGAACCGGACAGGTCTTCACCCCTCCACTTT
CDR3: CASSVEPDRSSPLHF

size: NA
D: TRBD1
V: TRBV5-1
J: TRBJ2-5
DNA: TGCGCCAGCAGCTATGGGGACAGGGGGTACCAAGAGACCCAGTACTTC
CDR3: CASSYGDRGYQETQYF

size: NA
D: TRBD1
V: TRBV6-6
J: TRBJ1-2
DNA: TGTGCCAGCAGCCTCAGGGGGCCGAACTATGGCTACACCTTC
CDR3: CASSLRGPNYGYTF

size: once
D: NA
V: TRBV19
J: TRBJ1-3
DNA: TGTGCCTCGCAGGGCTTCTCTGGAAACACCATATATTTT
CDR3: CASQGFSGNTIYF

size: NA
D: NA
V: TRBV18
J: TRBJ1-2
DNA: TGTGCCAGCTCGCCCGTCCCAGGGGTGTATAACTATGGCTACACCTTC
CDR3: CASSPVPGVYNYGYTF

size: NA
D: NA
V: TRBV7-2
J: TRBJ2-3
DNA: TGTGCCAGCAGCCTCCTTACAGATACGCAGTATTTT
CDR3: CASSLLTDTQYF

size: NA
D: NA
V: TRBV7-9
J: TRBJ2-5
DNA: TGTGCCAGCAGCCTCCGGGCTACAGGGCGCCAAGAGACCCAGTACTTC
CDR3: CASSLRATGRQETQYF

size: few
D: NA
V: TRBV6-2/TRBV6-3
J: TRBJ1-6
DNA: TGTGCCAGCAGTTACCCCGGGAGGGGGAATTCACCCCTCCACTTT
CDR3: CASSYPGRGNSPLHF

size: NA
D: TRBD2
V: TRBV11-2
J: TRBJ2-1
DNA: TGTGCCAGCAGCTTAGACGTGGCGAGCGGGAGATGGGAGCAGTTCTTC
CDR3: CASSLDVASGRWEQFF

size: NA
D: NA
V: TRBV4-1
J: TRBJ2-1
DNA: TGCGCCAGCAGCCCAGCGGTGGGGGGAACCTACAATGAGCAGTTCTTC
CDR3: CASSPAVGGTYNEQFF

size: NA
D: NA
V: TRBV9
J: TRBJ1-2
DNA: TGTGCCAGCAGCCCCCGGGACACCTATGGCTACACCTTC
CDR3: CASSPRDTYGYTF

size: NA
D: NA
V: TRBV6-6
J: TRBJ2-3
DNA: TGTGCCAGCAGTCCCGGGGGTCGAGGGCCCGGCACAGATACGCAGTATTTT
CDR3: CASSPGGRGPGTDTQYF

size: NA
D: NA
V: TRBV11-3
J: TRBJ2-6
DNA: TGTGCCAGCAGCGCCTTCTGGGGAGCTGGGGCCAACGTCCTGACTTTC
CDR3: CASSAFWGAGANVLTF

size: NA
D: NA
V: TRBV9
J: TRBJ2-1
DNA: TGTGCCAGCAGCTCCCGGACTATTTCCAATGAGCAGTTCTTC
CDR3: CASSSRTISNEQFF

size: once
D: NA
V: TRBV12-2
J: TRBJ2-1
DNA: TGTGCAAGTCGCTTTTTAGTCGGTGAACTAGCGGGAGGGCCCATAGAGTTCTTC
CDR3: CASRFLVGELAGGPIEFF

size: NA
D: NA
V: TRBV5-1
J: TRBJ2-5
DNA: TGCGCCAGCAGCTTGACAGGGGGGGAAGAGACCCAGTACTTC
CDR3: CASSLTGGEETQYF

size: NA
D: NA
V: TRBV10-3
J: TRBJ1-1
DNA: TGTGCCATCAGTGAGGAGTACACTGAAGCTTTCTTT
CDR3: CAISEEYTEAFF

size: NA
D: TRBD2
V: TRBV7-6
J: TRBJ2-1
DNA: TGTGCCAGCAGCTTAGAACCTAGCGGCTACAATGAGCAGTTCTTC
CDR3: CASSLEPSGYNEQFF

size: NA
D: NA
V: TRBV18
J: TRBJ1-1
DNA: TGTGCCAGCTCACCAATCCCCCCTCGACAGACCATGAACACTGAAGCTTTCTTT
CDR3: CASSPIPPRQTMNTEAFF

size: NA
D: NA
V: TRBV6-2/TRBV6-3
J: TRBJ2-7
DNA: TGTGCCAGCAGTTCCTTTGGGACATCCGAGTACGAGCAGTACTTC
CDR3: CASSSFGTSEYEQYF

size: NA
D: TRBD1
V: TRBV29-1
J: TRBJ1-2
DNA: TGCAGCGTCTCTCGGACAGGGGTCTATGGCTACACCTTC
CDR3: CSVSRTGVYGYTF

size: NA
D: TRBD1
V: TRBV24-1
J: TRBJ1-6
DNA: TGTGCCACCAGTGATCCCCCGGGACAGGGTAATTCACCCCTCCACTTT
CDR3: CATSDPPGQGNSPLHF

size: NA
D: TRBD2
V: TRBV5-4
J: TRBJ2-7
DNA: TGTGCCAGCAGGCGGGAGTTGGAGTGGTCCGAGCAGTACTTC
CDR3: CASRRELEWSEQYF

size: NA
D: TRBD2
V: TRBV4-3
J: TRBJ2-4
DNA: TGCGCCAGCAGCCAAGCACTAGCGGGAGACCTAGCCAAAAACATTCAGTACTTC
CDR3: CASSQALAGDLAKNIQYF

size: NA
D: NA
V: TRBV4-2
J: TRBJ2-5
DNA: TGTGCCAGCAGCCAAGCCCCGGTGACCGGGGGTTTAGAGACCCAGTACTTC
CDR3: CASSQAPVTGGLETQYF

size: NA
D: NA
V: TRBV2
J: TRBJ1-4
DNA: TGTGCCAGCAGTGGACAGGTGCTCGAAAAACTGTTTTTT
CDR3: CASSGQVLEKLFF

size: NA
D: NA
V: TRBV24-1
J: TRBJ2-7
DNA: TGTGCCACCAGTGAGGCGGGTAAGGAGCAGTACTTC
CDR3: CATSEAGKEQYF

size: once
D: NA
V: TRBV24-1
J: TRBJ2-1
DNA: TGTGCCACCAGTGATAACAATTATATCTCCTACAATGAGCAGTTCTTC
CDR3: CATSDNNYISYNEQFF

size: NA
D: NA
V: TRBV10-3
J: TRBJ2-3
DNA: TGTGCCATCAGGAAAGACTCTACTAGCACAGATACGCAGTATTTT
CDR3: CAIRKDSTSTDTQYF

size: NA
D: TRBD2
V: TRBV6-1
J: TRBJ2-3
DNA: TGTGCCAGCAGTGACCAGGGAGGGACAGATACGCAGTATTTT
CDR3: CASSDQGGTDTQYF

size: NA
D: NA
V: TRBV25-1
J: TRBJ2-4
DNA: TGTGCCAGCAGTGACCCGACTAGTTTGAACATTCAGTACTTC
CDR3: CASSDPTSLNIQYF

size: NA
D: TRBD1
V: TRBV27
J: TRBJ1-1
DNA: TGTGCCAGCCTTGCGGCCGCCGGGACAGGGGGAGACACTGAAGCTTTCTTT
CDR3: CASLAAAGTGGDTEAFF